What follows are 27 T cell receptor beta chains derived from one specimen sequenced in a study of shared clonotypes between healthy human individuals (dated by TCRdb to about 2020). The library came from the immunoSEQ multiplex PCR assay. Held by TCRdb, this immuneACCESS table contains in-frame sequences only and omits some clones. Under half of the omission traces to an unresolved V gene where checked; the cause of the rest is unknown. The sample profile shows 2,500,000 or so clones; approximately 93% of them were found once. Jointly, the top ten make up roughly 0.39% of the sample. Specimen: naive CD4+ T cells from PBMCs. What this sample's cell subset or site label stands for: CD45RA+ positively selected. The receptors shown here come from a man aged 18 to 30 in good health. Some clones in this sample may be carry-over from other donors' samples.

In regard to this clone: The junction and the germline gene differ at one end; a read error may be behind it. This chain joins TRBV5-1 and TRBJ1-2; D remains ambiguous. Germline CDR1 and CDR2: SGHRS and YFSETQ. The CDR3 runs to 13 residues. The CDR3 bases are TGCGCCGGCAGCTTCTCTGAGAACTATGGCTACACCTTC. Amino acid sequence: CAGSFSENYGYTF.

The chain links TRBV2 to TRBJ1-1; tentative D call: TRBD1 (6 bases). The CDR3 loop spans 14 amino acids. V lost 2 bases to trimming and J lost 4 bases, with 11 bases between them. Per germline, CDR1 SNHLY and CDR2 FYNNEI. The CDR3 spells CASSELTGTTEAFF. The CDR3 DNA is TGTGCCAGCAGTGAACTAACAGGGACCACTGAAGCTTTCTTT.

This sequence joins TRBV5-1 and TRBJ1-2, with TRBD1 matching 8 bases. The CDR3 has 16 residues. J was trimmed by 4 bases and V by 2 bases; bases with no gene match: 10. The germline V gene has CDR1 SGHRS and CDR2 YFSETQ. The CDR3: CASSFGLDRAGYGYTF. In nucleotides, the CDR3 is TGCGCCAGCAGCTTCGGGCTGGACAGGGCGGGCTATGGCTACACCTTC. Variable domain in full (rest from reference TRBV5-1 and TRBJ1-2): KAGVTQTPRYLIKTRGQQVTLSCSPISGHRSVSWYQQTPGQGLQFLFEYFSETQRNKGNFPGRFSGRQFSNSRSEMNVSTLELGDSALYLCASSFGLDRAGYGYTFGSGTRLTVV.

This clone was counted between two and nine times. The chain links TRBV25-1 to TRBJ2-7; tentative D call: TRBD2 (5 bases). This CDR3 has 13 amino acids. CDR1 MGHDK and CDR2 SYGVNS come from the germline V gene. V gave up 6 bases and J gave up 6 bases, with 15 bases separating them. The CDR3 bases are TGTGCCAGCAGCTTAGCGCCTCCCTCCGAGCAGTACTTC. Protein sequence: CASSLAPPSEQYF.

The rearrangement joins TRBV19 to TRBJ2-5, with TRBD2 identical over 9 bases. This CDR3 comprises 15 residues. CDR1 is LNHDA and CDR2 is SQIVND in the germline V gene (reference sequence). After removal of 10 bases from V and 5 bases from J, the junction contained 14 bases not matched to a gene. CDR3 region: CATGVAGAWGETQYF. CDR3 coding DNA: TGTGCCACGGGGGTAGCGGGAGCTTGGGGTGAGACCCAGTACTTC.

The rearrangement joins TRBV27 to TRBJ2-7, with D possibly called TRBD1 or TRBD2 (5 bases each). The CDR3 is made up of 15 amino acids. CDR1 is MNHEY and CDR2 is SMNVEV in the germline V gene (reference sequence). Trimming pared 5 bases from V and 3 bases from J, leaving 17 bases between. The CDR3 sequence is CASSQIRGPRYEQYF. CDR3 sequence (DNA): TGTGCCAGCAGTCAAATTCGGGGACCGCGCTACGAGCAGTACTTC.

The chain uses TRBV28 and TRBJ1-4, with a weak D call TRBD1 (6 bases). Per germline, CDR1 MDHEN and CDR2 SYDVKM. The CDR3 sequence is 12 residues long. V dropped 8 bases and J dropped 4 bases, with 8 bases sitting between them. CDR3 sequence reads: CASGQLNEKLFF. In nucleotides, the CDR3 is TGTGCCAGCGGACAGCTTAATGAAAAACTGTTTTTT.

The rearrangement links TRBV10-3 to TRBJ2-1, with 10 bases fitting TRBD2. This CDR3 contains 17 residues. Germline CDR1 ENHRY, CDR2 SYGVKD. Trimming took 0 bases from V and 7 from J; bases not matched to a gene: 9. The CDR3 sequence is CAISESVLAGPGNEQFF. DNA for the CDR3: TGTGCCATCAGTGAGTCCGTACTAGCGGGACCGGGGAATGAGCAGTTCTTC.

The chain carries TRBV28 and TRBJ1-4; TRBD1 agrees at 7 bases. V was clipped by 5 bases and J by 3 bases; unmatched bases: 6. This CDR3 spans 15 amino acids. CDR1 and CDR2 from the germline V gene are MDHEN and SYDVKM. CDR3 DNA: TGTGCCAGCAGTACTCCAGGGGGATCTAATGAAAAACTGTTTTTT. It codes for CASSTPGGSNEKLFF.

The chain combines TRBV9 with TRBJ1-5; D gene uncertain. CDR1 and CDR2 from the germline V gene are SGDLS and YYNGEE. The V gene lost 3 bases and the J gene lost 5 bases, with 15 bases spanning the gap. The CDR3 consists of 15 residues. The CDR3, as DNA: TGTGCCAGCAGCGCCTCAGTTCTTCCGGATCAGCCCCAGCATTTT. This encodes CASSASVLPDQPQHF.

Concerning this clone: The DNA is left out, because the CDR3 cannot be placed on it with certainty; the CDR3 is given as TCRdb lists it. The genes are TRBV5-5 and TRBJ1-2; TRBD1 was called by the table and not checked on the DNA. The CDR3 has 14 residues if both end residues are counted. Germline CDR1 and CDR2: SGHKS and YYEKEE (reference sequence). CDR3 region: CASSFGPGNYGYTF.

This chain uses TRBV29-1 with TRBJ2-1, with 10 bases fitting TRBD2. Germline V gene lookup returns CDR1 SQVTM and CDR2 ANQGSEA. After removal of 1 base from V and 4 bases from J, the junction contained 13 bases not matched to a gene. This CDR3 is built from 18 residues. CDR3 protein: CSVEAGSGRAIQYNEQFF. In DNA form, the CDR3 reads TGCAGCGTTGAAGCGGGAAGCGGGAGGGCCATACAATACAATGAGCAGTTCTTC.

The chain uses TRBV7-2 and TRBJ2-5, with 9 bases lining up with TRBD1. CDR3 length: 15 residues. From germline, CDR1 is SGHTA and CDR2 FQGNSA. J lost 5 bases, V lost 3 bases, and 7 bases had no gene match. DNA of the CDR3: TGTGCCAGCAGCTTCCGCGGGACAGGGCAGGAGACCCAGTACTTC. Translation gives CASSFRGTGQETQYF. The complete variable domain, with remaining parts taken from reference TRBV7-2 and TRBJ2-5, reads GAGVSQSPSNKVTEKGKDVELRCDPISGHTALYWYRQSLGQGLEFLIYFQGNSAPDKSGLPSDRFSAERTGGSVSTLTIQRTQQEDSAVYLCASSFRGTGQETQYFGPGTRLLVL.

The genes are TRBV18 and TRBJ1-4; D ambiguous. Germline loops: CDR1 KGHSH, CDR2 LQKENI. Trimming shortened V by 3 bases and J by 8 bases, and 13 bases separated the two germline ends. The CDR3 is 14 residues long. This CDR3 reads CASSPPFPGEKLFF. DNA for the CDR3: TGTGCCAGCTCACCCCCATTTCCTGGGGAAAAACTGTTTTTT. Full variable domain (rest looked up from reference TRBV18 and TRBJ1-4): NAGVMQNPRHLVRRRGQEARLRCSPMKGHSHVYWYRQLPEEGLKFMVYLQKENIIDESGMPKERFSAEFPKEGPSILRIQQVVRGDSAAYFCASSPPFPGEKLFFGSGTQLSVL.

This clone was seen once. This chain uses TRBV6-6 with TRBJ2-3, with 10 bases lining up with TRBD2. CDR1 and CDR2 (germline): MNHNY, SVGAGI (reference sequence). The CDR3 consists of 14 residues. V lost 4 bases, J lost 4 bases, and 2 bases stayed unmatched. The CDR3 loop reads CASSSSGRADTQYF. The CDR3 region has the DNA TGTGCCAGCAGTTCCAGCGGGAGGGCAGATACGCAGTATTTT.

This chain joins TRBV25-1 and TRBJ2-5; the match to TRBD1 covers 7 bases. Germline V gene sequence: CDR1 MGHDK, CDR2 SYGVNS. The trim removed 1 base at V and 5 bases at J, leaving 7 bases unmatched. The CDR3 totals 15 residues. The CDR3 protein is CASSEWEGGSETQYF. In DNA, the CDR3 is TGTGCCAGCAGTGAATGGGAAGGGGGCTCGGAGACCCAGTACTTC.

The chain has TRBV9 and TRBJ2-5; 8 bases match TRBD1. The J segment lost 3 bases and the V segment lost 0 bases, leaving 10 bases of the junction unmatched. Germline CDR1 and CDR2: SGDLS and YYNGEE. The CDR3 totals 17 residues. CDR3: CASSVGGAGGIKETQYF. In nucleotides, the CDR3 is TGTGCCAGCAGCGTAGGAGGGGCAGGGGGCATCAAAGAGACCCAGTACTTC.

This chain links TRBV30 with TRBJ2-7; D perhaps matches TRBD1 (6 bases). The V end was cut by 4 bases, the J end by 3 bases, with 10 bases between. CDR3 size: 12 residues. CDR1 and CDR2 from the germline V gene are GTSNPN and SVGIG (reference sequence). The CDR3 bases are TGTGCCTGGAATGAACAGGGCTACGAGCAGTACTTC. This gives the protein CAWNEQGYEQYF.

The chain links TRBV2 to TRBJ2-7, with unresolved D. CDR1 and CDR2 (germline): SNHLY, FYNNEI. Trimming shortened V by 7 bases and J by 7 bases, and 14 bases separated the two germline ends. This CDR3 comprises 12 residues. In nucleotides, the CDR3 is TGTGCCAGCACGAACGGTCCTGGGGAGCAGTACTTC. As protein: CASTNGPGEQYF. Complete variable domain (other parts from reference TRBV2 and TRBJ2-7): EPEVTQTPSHQVTQMGQEVILRCVPISNHLYFYWYRQILGQKVEFLVSFYNNEISEKSEIFDDQFSVERPDGSNFTLKIRSTKLEDSAMYFCASTNGPGEQYFGPGTRLTVT.

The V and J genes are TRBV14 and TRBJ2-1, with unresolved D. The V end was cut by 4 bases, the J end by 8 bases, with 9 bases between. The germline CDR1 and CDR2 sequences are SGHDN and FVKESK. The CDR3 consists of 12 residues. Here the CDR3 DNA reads TGTGCCAGCAGCCTCCTTGGCGATGAGCAGTTCTTC. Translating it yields CASSLLGDEQFF.

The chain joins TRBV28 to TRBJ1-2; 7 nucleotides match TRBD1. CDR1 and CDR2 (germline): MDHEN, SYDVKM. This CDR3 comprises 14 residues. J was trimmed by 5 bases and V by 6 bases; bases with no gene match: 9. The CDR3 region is CASSPQGREYGYTF. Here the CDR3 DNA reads TGTGCCAGCAGCCCACAGGGGAGGGAATATGGCTACACCTTC.

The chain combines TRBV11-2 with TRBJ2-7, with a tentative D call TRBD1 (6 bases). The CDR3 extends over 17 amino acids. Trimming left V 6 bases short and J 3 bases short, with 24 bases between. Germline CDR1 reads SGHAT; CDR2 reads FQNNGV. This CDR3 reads CASSNNRVGDTYYEQYF. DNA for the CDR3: TGTGCCAGCAGTAATAACAGGGTGGGGGATACCTACTACGAGCAGTACTTC. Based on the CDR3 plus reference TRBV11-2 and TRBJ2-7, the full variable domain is EAGVAQSPRYKIIEKRQSVAFWCNPISGHATLYWYQQILGQGPKLLIQFQNNGVVDDSQLPKDRFSAERLKGVDSTLKIQPAKLEDSAVYLCASSNNRVGDTYYEQYFGPGTRLTVT.

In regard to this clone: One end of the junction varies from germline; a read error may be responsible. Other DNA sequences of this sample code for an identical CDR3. CDR3 in amino acids: CASSLGNRETQYF. The CDR3 coding sequence is TGTGCTAGCAGCCTGGGAAATCGAGAGACCCAGTACTTC. The chain links TRBV28 to TRBJ2-5; D ambiguous. The germline gives CDR1 MDHEN, CDR2 SYDVKM. The CDR3 extends over 13 amino acids.

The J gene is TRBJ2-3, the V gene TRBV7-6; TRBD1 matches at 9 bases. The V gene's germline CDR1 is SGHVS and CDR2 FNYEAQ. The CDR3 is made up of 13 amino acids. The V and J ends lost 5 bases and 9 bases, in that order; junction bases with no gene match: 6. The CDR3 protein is CASSLDRGGTQYF. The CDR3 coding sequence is TGTGCCAGCAGCCTCGACAGGGGGGGGACGCAGTATTTT.

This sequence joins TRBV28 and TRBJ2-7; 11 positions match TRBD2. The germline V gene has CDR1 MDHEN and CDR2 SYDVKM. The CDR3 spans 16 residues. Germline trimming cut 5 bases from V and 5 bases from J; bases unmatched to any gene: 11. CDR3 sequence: CASSPPLAGGSHEQYF. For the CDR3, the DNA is TGTGCCAGCAGTCCCCCCCTAGCGGGAGGTAGCCACGAGCAGTACTTC.

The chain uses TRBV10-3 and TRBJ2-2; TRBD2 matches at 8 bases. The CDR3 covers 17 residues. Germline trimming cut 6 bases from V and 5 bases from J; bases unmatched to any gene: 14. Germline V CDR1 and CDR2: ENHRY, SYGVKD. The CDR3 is CAISGRGPGGRTGELFF. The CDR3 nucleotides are TGTGCCATCAGCGGGAGGGGTCCCGGGGGGCGGACCGGGGAGCTGTTTTTT.

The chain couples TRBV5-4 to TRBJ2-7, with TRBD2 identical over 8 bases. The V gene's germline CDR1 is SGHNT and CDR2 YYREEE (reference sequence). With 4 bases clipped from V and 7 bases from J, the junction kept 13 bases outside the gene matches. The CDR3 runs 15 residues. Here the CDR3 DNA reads TGTGCCAGCAGCGGATCGACTAGCGTCCCCCTAGAGCAGTACTTC. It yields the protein CASSGSTSVPLEQYF.